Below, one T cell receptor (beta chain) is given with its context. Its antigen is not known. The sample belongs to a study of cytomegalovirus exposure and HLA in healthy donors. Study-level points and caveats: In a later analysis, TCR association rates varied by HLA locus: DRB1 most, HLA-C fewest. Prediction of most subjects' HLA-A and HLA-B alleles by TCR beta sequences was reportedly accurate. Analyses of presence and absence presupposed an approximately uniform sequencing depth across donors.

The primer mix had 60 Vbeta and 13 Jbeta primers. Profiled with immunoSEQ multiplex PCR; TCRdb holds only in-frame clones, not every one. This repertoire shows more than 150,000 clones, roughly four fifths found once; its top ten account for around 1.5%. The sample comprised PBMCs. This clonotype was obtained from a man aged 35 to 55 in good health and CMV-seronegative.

The CDR3, as DNA: TGTGCCAGCAGTCCCCTGGGGAGGTATCAGCCCCAGCATTTT. Residues: CASSPLGRYQPQHF. The chain combines TRBV27 with TRBJ1-5; D is unclear. Germline lookup yields CDR1 MNHEY and CDR2 SMNVEV (reference sequence). The V gene lost 5 bases and the J gene lost 5 bases, with 13 bases spanning the gap. The CDR3 has 14 amino acids.